The rows below give T cell receptor beta chains drawn from one sample of a study of T cell responses to AZD1222 COVID-19 vaccine. Libraries were prepared by immunoSEQ multiplex PCR; TCRdb keeps only in-frame clonotypes and omits some of them. The repertoire includes tens of thousands of clones, approximately 90% of them detected once, and approximately 4.5% sits in the top ten. The sample in question was peripheral blood, obtained on day 0 of MenACWY control vaccination. The receptors here all came from an adult in good health. Both conserved end residues are trimmed from each CDR3.

TRBJ2-3,TRBV7-2,ASSPTRIQDTQY
TRBJ2-2,TRBV6-5,ASTRRGVGELF
TRBJ1-5,TRBV19,ASAQGINQPQH
TRBJ2-7,TRBV30,AWSGGQGTNEQY
TRBJ2-5,TRBV19,ASSWAGAKETQY
TRBJ1-6,TRBV2,ASSEAPAGNNSPLH
TRBJ1-1,TRBV27,ASSFDGIMNTEAF
TRBJ1-2,TRBV7-9,ASSLEVTGSGGYT
TRBJ2-1,TRBV24-1,ATSSASGRAYNEQF
TRBJ2-3,TRBV7-8,ASSPFGDTQY
TRBJ1-1,TRBV9,ASSPTRNRGDTEAF
TRBJ2-2,TRBV19,ASSIRAGPRLLAGTGELF
TRBJ1-4,TRBV3-1/TRBV3-2,ASSLSGTGSGEKLF
TRBJ1-2,TRBV30,AWSVEEGVNYGYT
TRBJ1-1,TRBV19,ASSINGYTEAF
TRBJ2-1,TRBV5-8,ASSAGGLAGAHEQF
TRBJ2-7,TRBV11-2,ASREGDPFSYEQY
TRBJ1-1,TRBV7-9,ASSSLWGVRAF
TRBJ2-3,TRBV7-3,ASGGIFTDTQY
TRBJ1-3,TRBV6-5,ASSRRRGNTIY
TRBJ2-7,TRBV19,ASSMRQYYEQY
TRBJ2-7,TRBV28,ASSSYFHYEQY
TRBJ2-1,TRBV11-2,ASSLEGGRALFAYHEQF
TRBJ2-1,TRBV6-5,ASSQGYEQF
TRBJ2-1,TRBV6-4,ASSDSNSGDYNEQF
TRBJ2-1,TRBV6-6,ASSLLGGNEQF
TRBJ2-3,TRBV7-8,ASSLRLAGLVDTQY
TRBJ1-2,TRBV10-3,AISAPTGRTANYGYT
TRBJ1-1,TRBV30,AWSVLPGTEAF
TRBJ1-4,TRBV7-9,ASSLDRVHPSATNEKLF
TRBJ2-1,TRBV4-2,ASMGPSYNEQF
TRBJ2-7,TRBV28,ASSTGTYEQY
TRBJ1-2,TRBV27,ASSLGTGVNYGYT
TRBJ2-7,TRBV11-2,ASSSSRTSGSDEQY
TRBJ2-7,TRBV5-1,ASSLVRSGRAGYEQY
TRBJ2-3,TRBV27,ASSFSGTDTQY
TRBJ2-3,TRBV20-1,SASLSAGLDTQY
TRBJ1-5,TRBV30,AWSFGTSNQPQH